The 18 T cell receptor beta chains below come from one sample, sequenced in a study of T-cell reconstitution after alpha-beta-depleted transplantation in children. Preparing the TCRbeta library involved the use of unique molecular identifiers. TCRdb processed the PCR reads anew with MiXCR; each CDR3 protein has one entry. This table holds approximately 200,000 distinct CDR3 sequences, 6.3% found once. Sequencing was performed on PBMCs, taken before TCRalphabeta/CD19-depleted stem cell transplant. These receptors were taken from a girl under two years old with combined immunodeficiency, due to receive a stem cell transplant.

In the case of this clonotype: This clone may be a read error of a much larger clone one base away. The rearrangement joins TRBV4-2 to TRBJ2-3, with 7 bases fitting TRBD2. Germline V gene data show CDR1 as LGHNA and CDR2 as YNFKEQ. The CDR3 spans 14 residues. With V trimmed by 5 bases and J by 10 bases, 12 bases remained unmatched. CDR3 sequence reads: CASSVLSGDDSQYF. In DNA, the CDR3 is TGTGCCAGCAGCGTCTTGAGCGGGGACGATTCGCAGTATTTT.

As to this clonotype: This may be a read error: a much more frequent sequence differs by one nucleotide. The J gene is TRBJ2-7, the V gene TRBV7-2; D assignment may be TRBD1 or TRBD2 (5 bases each). V gave up 1 base and J gave up 5 bases, with 12 bases separating them. This CDR3 spans 14 amino acids. CDR1 is SGHTA, CDR2 FQGNSA, per germline. The CDR3 DNA reads as TGTGCCAGCAGCTTAGTGGGGGAGAACGACGAGCAGTACTTC. Its protein product is CASSLVGENDEQYF. Complete variable domain (other parts from reference TRBV7-2 and TRBJ2-7): GAGVSQSPSNKVTEKGKDVELRCDPISGHTALYWYRQSLGQGLEFLIYFQGNSAPDKSGLPSDRFSAERTGGSVSTLTIQRTQQEDSAVYLCASSLVGENDEQYFGPGTRLTVT.

The sample holds many counts of this clonotype. The V gene is TRBV27, the J gene TRBJ1-2; perhaps TRBD1 as D (5 bases). The CDR3 sequence is 14 residues long. Germline-derived CDR1 and CDR2 are MNHEY and SMNVEV (reference sequence). Trimming left V 4 bases short and J 7 bases short, with 16 bases between. As DNA, the CDR3 is TGTGCCAGCAGTTCAGGGACCTCCATCGGTGGCTACACCTTC. Its translation: CASSSGTSIGGYTF.

This clonotype was observed many times. This sequence joins TRBV7-8 and TRBJ2-3; no clear D. The V gene's germline CDR1 is SGHVS and CDR2 FQNEAQ. This CDR3 spans 16 amino acids. Deletions cut 1 base from V and 7 bases from J, with 18 bases between. CDR3 sequence reads: CASSLVTSDWANTQYF. Written as DNA, the CDR3 is TGTGCCAGCAGCTTAGTTACGAGTGATTGGGCAAATACGCAGTATTTT.

The chain joins TRBV20-1 to TRBJ2-3; 8 bases align to TRBD2. Trimming at V came to 2 bases and at J to 4 bases, leaving 17 bases not matched to a gene. The CDR3 is made up of 18 amino acids. From germline, CDR1 is DFQATT and CDR2 SNEGSKA (reference sequence). CDR3 sequence: CSARSLLASGSSPDTQYF. CDR3 nucleotides: TGCAGTGCTAGATCCCTCCTTGCCAGCGGGAGTTCCCCAGATACGCAGTATTTT.

This clonotype showed up just a few times. The rearrangement joins TRBV5-6 to TRBJ1-2; 7 nucleotides match TRBD1. The CDR3 extends over 17 amino acids. Looked up from germline, CDR1 is SGHDT and CDR2 is YYEEEE. V lost 4 bases and J lost 4; bases outside the gene matches: 16. CDR3 sequence reads: CASSQRPGQGGLYGYTF. CDR3 bases: TGTGCCAGCAGCCAACGCCCCGGGCAGGGGGGACTCTATGGCTACACCTTC.

This clonotype was picked up many times. The chain has TRBV24-1 and TRBJ2-2; D gene uncertain. Trimming took off 8 bases at V and 6 bases at J, with 9 bases between the two ends. Germline-derived CDR1 and CDR2 are KGHDR and SFDVKD. The CDR3 consists of 12 residues. The CDR3 region has the DNA TGTGCCACCAAATCTGGGGCCGGGGAGCTGTTTTTT. Amino acid sequence: CATKSGAGELFF.

This clonotype came up many times. The gene calls are TRBV2 and TRBJ1-3; D unresolved. The CDR3 covers 12 residues. The germline V gene has CDR1 SNHLY and CDR2 FYNNEI. V lost 6 bases to trimming and J lost 8 bases, with 11 bases between them. This chain's CDR3 is CASRPPWDTIYF. The DNA of the CDR3 is TGTGCCAGCAGGCCGCCTTGGGACACCATATATTTT.

This clonotype was counted at least ten times. The chain carries TRBV13 and TRBJ2-6; no definite D call. Germline lookup yields CDR1 PRHDT and CDR2 FYEKMQ (reference sequence). V was pared by 3 bases and J by 2 bases, with 11 bases between. This CDR3 spans 16 amino acids. DNA of the CDR3: TGTGCCAGCAGCTTTGGGGAAAATACTGGGGCCAACGTCCTGACTTTC. Translating gives CASSFGENTGANVLTF.

This clonotype was seen repeatedly, ten times or more. The rearrangement uses TRBV7-9 and TRBJ2-7; no definite D call. Germline V gene data show CDR1 as SEHNR and CDR2 as FQNEAQ (reference sequence). Trimming took off 5 bases at V and 1 base at J, with 18 bases between the two ends. CDR3 length equals 16 residues. CDR3 DNA sequence: TGTGCCAGCAGCCCTAACATCCGCGAATTTTCCTACGAGCAGTACTTC. Translation: CASSPNIREFSYEQYF.

This clonotype was detected a few times. The chain recombines TRBV10-3 with TRBJ2-7; 10 bases are a match to TRBD2. Germline assignment: CDR1 ENHRY and CDR2 SYGVKD. This CDR3 is built from 13 residues. Trimming took 10 bases from V and 6 from J; bases not matched to a gene: 9. The CDR3 region is CANAEREGREQYF. The CDR3 DNA is TGTGCCAACGCGGAGCGGGAGGGCCGCGAGCAGTACTTC.

There are many counts of this clonotype. This chain uses TRBV5-1 with TRBJ2-1; weak D call: TRBD2 (6 bases). The V gene's germline CDR1 is SGHRS and CDR2 YFSETQ. Deletions cut 0 bases from V and 5 bases from J, with 9 bases between. The CDR3 has 14 amino acids. CDR3 sequence: CASSLERADNEQFF. The CDR3 DNA is TGCGCCAGCAGCTTGGAGCGGGCCGACAATGAGCAGTTCTTC.

This clonotype came up many times. This chain joins TRBV4-2 and TRBJ2-7; 8 positions match TRBD2. J lost 0 bases, V lost 3 bases, and 1 base had no gene match. CDR3 length: 14 residues. Germline CDR1 and CDR2: LGHNA and YNFKEQ. The CDR3 DNA reads TGTGCCAGCAGCCAGAGCGGGAGCTCCTACGAGCAGTACTTC. This translates into CASSQSGSSYEQYF.

This clonotype was observed many times. This rearrangement joins TRBV4-1 to TRBJ2-5; D unclear. The CDR3 totals 12 residues. Germline V gene data show CDR1 as MGHRA and CDR2 as YSYEKL. V was clipped by 3 bases and J by 4 bases, with 6 bases between them. The CDR3 region has the DNA TGCGCCAGCAGCCATGGCGGAGAGACCCAGTACTTC. Encoded protein: CASSHGGETQYF.

The sample holds many counts of this clonotype. The chain has TRBV4-2 and TRBJ1-1, with D possibly TRBD1 on 6 matching bases. V was shortened by 1 base and J by 5 bases, with 14 bases between the two germline ends. This CDR3 region has 15 residues. Germline lookup yields CDR1 LGHNA and CDR2 YNFKEQ. The CDR3 nucleotides read TGTGCCAGCAGCCAAGGCCCGTCCCAGGGGACTGAAGCTTTCTTT. Its protein is CASSQGPSQGTEAFF.

This clonotype was recorded a few times. The chain employs TRBV24-1 and TRBJ2-5; 8 bases are shared with TRBD2. Germline CDR1 is KGHDR and CDR2 is SFDVKD. This CDR3 is 17 amino acids long. V lost 3 bases and J lost 5; bases outside the gene matches: 13. CDR3 protein: CATSDGDPGLVRETQYF. For the CDR3, the DNA is TGTGCCACCAGTGATGGGGACCCGGGACTAGTTCGGGAGACCCAGTACTTC.

This clonotype was counted ten times or more. CDR3 sequence (DNA): TGCAGCGCTGCAACAGGGGGTTTTGAAAAACTGTTTTTT. This codes for CSAATGGFEKLFF. The V gene is TRBV29-1, the J gene TRBJ1-4, with 8 bases identical to TRBD1. The CDR3 has 13 residues. The germline V gene has CDR1 SQVTM and CDR2 ANQGSEA. Trimming at V came to 7 bases and at J to 7 bases, leaving 8 bases not matched to a gene. Looking up the rest from reference TRBV29-1 and TRBJ1-4 gives the full variable domain: SAVISQKPSRDICQRGTSLTIQCQVDSQVTMMFWYRQQPGQSLTLIATANQGSEATYESGFVIDKFPISRPNLTFSTLTVSNMSPEDSSIYLCSAATGGFEKLFFGSGTQLSVL.

Concerning this clonotype: A much larger clone is a single base away; this may be a read error. Since no conserved phenylalanine or tryptophan closes the CDR3, a read error is the likely cause. CDR3 loop: CSARDSGGAYEQFY. The CDR3 nucleotides read TGCAGTGCTAGAGATAGCGGGGGGGCCTATGAGCAGTTCTAC. This chain connects TRBV20-1 to TRBJ2-1; 11 bases map to TRBD2. The J segment lost 8 bases and the V segment lost 0 bases, leaving 3 bases of the junction unmatched. Per germline, CDR1 DFQATT and CDR2 SNEGSKA (reference sequence). This CDR3 contains 14 residues.